The entry below gives a single T cell receptor (beta chain) sequence along with its context. The source of the sample is a study of blood T cell repertoires in COVID-19. Study summary: PBMCs, B-cell-depleted T cells, or T cells provided the cDNA or gDNA that made up the material.

This CDR3 has 14 amino acids. Germline V CDR1 and CDR2: SGHAT, FQNNGV. V lost 5 bases and J lost 7; bases outside the gene matches: 3. Source study methods: Quantification of nucleated cells was approximated via reference gene primer amplification. Method: immunoSEQ multiplex PCR; TCRdb's copy keeps in-frame clones and lacks some. V and J calls and clone size are copied from that table; D and trimming were computed from the DNA. The sample holds 210,000 or so clones, around 90% seen once. The receptor's source is a man aged 35 to 55 with acute or convalescent COVID-19. The specimen was peripheral blood. The chain employs TRBV11-2 and TRBJ1-6; 9 nucleotides match TRBD1. The CDR3 DNA sequence: TGTGCCAGCAGCCGACAGGGGGGCAATTCACCCCTCCACTTT. Its translation is CASSRQGGNSPLHF.